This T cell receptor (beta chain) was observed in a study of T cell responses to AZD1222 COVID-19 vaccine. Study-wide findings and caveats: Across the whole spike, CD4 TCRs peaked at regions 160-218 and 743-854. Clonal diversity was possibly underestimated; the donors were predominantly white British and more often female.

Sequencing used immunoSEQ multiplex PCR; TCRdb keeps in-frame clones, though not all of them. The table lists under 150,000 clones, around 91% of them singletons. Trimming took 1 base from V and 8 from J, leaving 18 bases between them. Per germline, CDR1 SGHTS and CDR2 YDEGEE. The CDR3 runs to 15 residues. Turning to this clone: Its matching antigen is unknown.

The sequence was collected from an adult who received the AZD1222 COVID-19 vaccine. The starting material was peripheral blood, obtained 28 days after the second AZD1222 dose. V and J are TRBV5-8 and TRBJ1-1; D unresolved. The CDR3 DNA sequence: TGTGCCAGCAGCTTGAGGCAGGCTTCCCGTAGAGAAGCTTTCTTT. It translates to CASSLRQASRREAFF.